Below, 6 T cell receptor beta chains from the same sample are listed, as sequenced in a study of Ad26.COV2.S vaccination and SARS-CoV-2 variants. The sample's treatment: approximately 18 received Ad26.COV2.S at low or high dose, single or two shots; about 5 received placebo; per-sample allocation not given. Day 63 following the first vaccine or placebo injection was when the samples were taken. TCRdb keeps only in-frame clones here, not all; method: immunoSEQ multiplex PCR. Among about 440,000 clones listed, 90% were seen once. This specimen was peripheral blood, taken in a trial of Ad26.COV2.S vaccine versus placebo. The receptors come from a person between 18 and 65 years old who received the Ad26.COV2.S COVID-19 vaccine or a placebo.

The chain joins TRBV27 to TRBJ2-7; 7 nucleotides line up with TRBD2. The V and J ends lost 2 bases and 4 bases, in that order; junction bases with no gene match: 14. Germline V gene sequence: CDR1 MNHEY, CDR2 SMNVEV (reference sequence). The CDR3 has 17 residues. The CDR3 reads CASSLLGGGPFEYEQYF. In DNA, the CDR3 is TGTGCCAGCAGTTTACTTGGGGGAGGGCCTTTCGAGTACGAGCAGTACTTC.

The V call is TRBV11-2, the J call TRBJ1-1; 7 bases agree with TRBD1. This CDR3 comprises 18 residues. The V gene end was trimmed by 6 bases and the J gene end by 0 bases; junction bases not matched to a gene: 16. Per germline, CDR1 SGHAT and CDR2 FQNNGV. CDR3 bases: TGTGCCAGCAGTCCAGGGTTGGGACAGCCAAGGATGAACACTGAAGCTTTCTTT. Translating it yields CASSPGLGQPRMNTEAFF.

This clone was found once. The genes are TRBV3-1 (or the pseudogene TRBV3-2) and TRBJ2-3; D perhaps matches TRBD1 (5 bases). The CDR3 is 15 residues long. Germline V gene data show CDR1 as LGHDT and CDR2 as YNNKEL (reference sequence). Trimming left V 1 base short and J 8 bases short, with 16 bases between. This CDR3 reads CASSQVSRSDSTQYF. The CDR3 coding sequence is TGTGCCAGCAGCCAAGTAAGTCGGTCCGACAGTACGCAGTATTTT.

V usage is TRBV7-2 and J usage is TRBJ2-5, with D maybe TRBD1 (7 bases). V lost 5 bases and J lost 4, with 17 bases in between. Germline-derived CDR1 and CDR2 are SGHTA and FQGNSA. The CDR3 runs to 15 residues. The CDR3 loop is CASSRDREVVETQYF. Written as DNA, the CDR3 is TGTGCCAGCAGCCGCGACAGGGAGGTTGTAGAGACCCAGTACTTC.

The chain has TRBV9 and TRBJ2-1; D is uncertain. CDR3 length: 15 residues. CDR1 is SGDLS and CDR2 is YYNGEE in the germline V gene. V dropped 0 bases and J dropped 1 base, with 8 bases sitting between them. The CDR3 region has the DNA TGTGCCAGCAGCGTAGGGGTGATATCCTACAATGAGCAGTTCTTC. Translated, it gives CASSVGVISYNEQFF.

This clone was detected only a few times. V usage is TRBV5-8 and J usage is TRBJ2-2; no reliable D call. Per the germline V gene, CDR1 is SGHTS and CDR2 is YDEGEE. The V and J ends lost 0 bases and 7 bases respectively, with 7 bases between them. The CDR3 consists of 13 residues. Here the CDR3 reads CASSLAVGGELFF. For the CDR3, the DNA is TGTGCCAGCAGCTTGGCCGTCGGCGGGGAGCTGTTTTTT. The variable domain in full, completed from reference TRBV5-8 and TRBJ2-2, reads EAGVTQSPTHLIKTRGQQATLRCSPISGHTSVYWYQQALGLGLQFLLWYDEGEERNRGNFPPRFSGRQFPNYSSELNVNALELEDSALYLCASSLAVGGELFFGEGSRLTVL.